This T cell receptor beta chain is drawn from a study of blood T cell repertoires in COVID-19. Study-wide context: T cells, B-cell-depleted T cells, or PBMCs provided the cDNA or gDNA that served as material.

CDR3 length equals 15 residues. Looked up from germline, CDR1 is SGDLS and CDR2 is YYNGEE. Trimming left V 4 bases short and J 0 bases short, with 11 bases between. This table comes from immunoSEQ multiplex PCR, and its TCRdb copy is limited to in-frame clones, with some not included. Found here are 200,000 to 300,000 clones, 86% of them singletons; the top ten hold 5.5% to 8%. The TCR originated in a man in his sixties with acute or convalescent COVID-19. The sample taken for sequencing was peripheral blood. The J gene is TRBJ1-3, the V gene TRBV9; D call uncertain. CDR3 sequence reads: CASSPFGISGNTIYF. The CDR3 coding sequence is TGTGCCAGCAGCCCTTTCGGGATCTCTGGAAACACCATATATTTT.